Following are 11 T cell receptor beta chains from one sample sequenced in a study of T cells in Graves' hyperthyroidism and ophthalmopathy. The investigators amplified TCR beta CDR3 regions from RNA transcripts. First-round RT-PCR of the TCR CDR3 relied on the HTBI primer set. In TCRdb, the multiplex PCR reads were re-called with MiXCR into one record per CDR3 protein. The repertoire includes about 540,000 distinct CDR3 sequences, 40% to 55% of them detected once, and about 7.8% sits in the top ten. The sequenced material came from peripheral blood or thyroid tissue (not recorded which). The receptors were gathered from a woman aged 18 to 35 with Graves' hyperthyroidism.

The table lists this clonotype with a few counts. V and J are TRBV14 and TRBJ2-7; TRBD1 matches 11 bases. The J segment lost 4 bases and the V segment lost 1 base, leaving 6 bases of the junction unmatched. CDR3 size: 16 residues. Germline V lookup: CDR1 SGHDN, CDR2 FVKESK. CDR3 nucleotides: TGTGCCAGCAGCCAAGGAAGGACAGGGGGCAAATACGAGCAGTACTTC. Its translation is CASSQGRTGGKYEQYF. Complete variable domain (other parts from reference TRBV14 and TRBJ2-7): EAGVTQFPSHSVIEKGQTVTLRCDPISGHDNLYWYRRVMGKEIKFLLHFVKESKQDESGMPNNRFLAERTGGTYSTLKVQPAELEDSGVYFCASSQGRTGGKYEQYFGPGTRLTVT.

V is TRBV5-1 and J is TRBJ2-7, with D maybe TRBD2 (5 bases). Germline V gene data show CDR1 as SGHRS and CDR2 as YFSETQ. V lost 2 bases and J 3 bases, leaving 15 bases between the germline ends. This CDR3 is built from 15 residues. CDR3 bases: TGCGCCAGCAGCTTACGCCAAGGACTGAACTACGAGCAGTACTTC. As protein: CASSLRQGLNYEQYF.

The sample holds many counts of this clonotype. J is TRBJ1-4 and V is TRBV6-6; D not certain. The CDR3 is 15 residues long. Germline lookup yields CDR1 MNHNY and CDR2 SVGAGI (reference sequence). Trimming removed 1 base at V and 3 bases at J, with 9 bases between. The CDR3 region is CASSYLAPPNEKLFF. DNA for the CDR3: TGTGCCAGCAGTTACTTGGCCCCCCCTAATGAAAAACTGTTTTTT.

This clonotype was detected many times. The chain combines TRBV6-1 with TRBJ2-7, with a possible D match to TRBD1 (6 bases). The V and J ends lost 7 bases and 4 bases respectively, with 8 bases between them. The CDR3 is 11 residues long. Per germline, CDR1 MNHNS and CDR2 SASEGT. The CDR3 DNA reads as TGTGCCAGCACCAGGGGTTACGAGCAGTACTTC. This encodes CASTRGYEQYF.

The J gene is TRBJ1-1, the V gene TRBV7-8, with a possible D match to TRBD1 (6 bases). CDR1 SGHVS and CDR2 FQNEAQ come from the germline V gene. The ends were cut back, 3 bases at V and 7 bases at J, with 15 bases in the middle. The CDR3 consists of 14 residues. The CDR3 nucleotides are TGTGCCAGCAGCTTGAACATGGGGGGCAGTGAAGCTTTCTTT. Protein: CASSLNMGGSEAFF.

The CDR3 nucleotides are TGTGCCAGCAGCGGATACGGGACTTTCTTT. This translates into CASSGYGTFF. The rearrangement joins TRBV5-8 to TRBJ1-1; no reliable D call. Per the germline V gene, CDR1 is SGHTS and CDR2 is YDEGEE. The length of the CDR3 is 10 residues. V was clipped by 4 bases and J by 12 bases, with 10 bases between them.

This clonotype was seen more than once but under ten times. The CDR3 bases are TGTGCCATCCACCCCGGTCCCGGCGAAGAGCAGTTCTTC. Protein sequence: CAIHPGPGEEQFF. The genes are TRBV10-3 and TRBJ2-1; D gene unclear. CDR3 length: 13 amino acids. The V and J ends lost 8 bases and 10 bases respectively, with 18 bases between them. Per germline, CDR1 ENHRY and CDR2 SYGVKD.

This clonotype was counted ten times or more. This chain uses TRBV5-6 with TRBJ1-5; D unclear. In germline, CDR1 is SGHDT, CDR2 YYEEEE. The CDR3 runs to 15 residues. V lost 4 bases, J lost 1 base, and 12 bases lay in between. The chain's CDR3 is CASSPGVSSNQPQHF. The CDR3 DNA follows: TGTGCCAGCAGCCCGGGTGTTTCCAGCAATCAGCCCCAGCATTTT. Together with reference TRBV5-6 and TRBJ1-5, the CDR3 gives the full variable domain: DAGVTQSPTHLIKTRGQQVTLRCSPKSGHDTVSWYQQALGQGPQFIFQYYEEEERQRGNFPDRFSGHQFPNYSSELNVNALLLGDSALYLCASSPGVSSNQPQHFGDGTRLSIL.

A note on this clonotype: This may stem from a read error, because a much larger clone lies one nucleotide away. The chain has TRBV4-2 and TRBJ2-5; TRBD1 aligns across 7 bases. The germline V gene encodes CDR1 LGHNA and CDR2 YNFKEQ. CDR3 length equals 15 residues. CDR3 coding DNA: TGTGCCAGCAGCCAAGTGTGGGACAGCCAAGGGACCCAGTACTTC. This codes for CASSQVWDSQGTQYF.

The chain recombines TRBV12-3 or TRBV12-4 with TRBJ2-2, with D possibly being TRBD1 (5 bases). The CDR3 spans 12 residues. The V end lost 2 bases, the J end lost 11 bases, and 9 bases lay between the germline ends. The CDR3 DNA is TGTGCCAGCAGTTTATTCCAGGGTGAGCTGTTTTTT. Protein: CASSLFQGELFF.

This rearrangement joins TRBV5-4 to TRBJ1-1; no firm D call. Germline loops: CDR1 SGHNT, CDR2 YYREEE (reference sequence). The CDR3 is 15 amino acids. The V and J ends lost 3 bases and 4 bases respectively, with 16 bases between them. DNA for the CDR3: TGTGCCAGCAGCTGGCTAGCGGTCCAACCCACTGAAGCTTTCTTT. The encoded protein is CASSWLAVQPTEAFF.